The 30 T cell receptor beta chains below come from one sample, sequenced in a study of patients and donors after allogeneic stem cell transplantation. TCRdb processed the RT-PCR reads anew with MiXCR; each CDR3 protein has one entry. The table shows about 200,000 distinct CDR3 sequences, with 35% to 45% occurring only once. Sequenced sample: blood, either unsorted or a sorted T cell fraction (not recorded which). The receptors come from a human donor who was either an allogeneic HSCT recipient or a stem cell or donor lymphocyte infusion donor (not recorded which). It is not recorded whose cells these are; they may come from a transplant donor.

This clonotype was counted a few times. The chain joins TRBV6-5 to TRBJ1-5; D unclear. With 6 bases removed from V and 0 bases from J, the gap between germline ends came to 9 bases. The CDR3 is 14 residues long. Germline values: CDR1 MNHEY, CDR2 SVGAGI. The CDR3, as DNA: TGTGCCAGCAGCGCTATAAGTAGCAATCAGCCCCAGCATTTT. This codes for CASSAISSNQPQHF.

The CDR3 spells CSQTGDPYEQYF. In DNA form, the CDR3 reads TGCAGTCAGACAGGGGACCCCTACGAGCAGTACTTC. V and J are TRBV20-1 and TRBJ2-7; 8 bases are shared with TRBD1. The J segment lost 2 bases and the V segment lost 8 bases, leaving 5 bases of the junction unmatched. Germline CDR1 DFQATT, CDR2 SNEGSKA (reference sequence). The CDR3 has 12 amino acids.

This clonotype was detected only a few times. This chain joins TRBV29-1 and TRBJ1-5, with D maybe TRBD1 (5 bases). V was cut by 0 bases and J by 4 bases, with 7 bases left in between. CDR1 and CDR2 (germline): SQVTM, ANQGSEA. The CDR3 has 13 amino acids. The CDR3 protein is CSVEEQANQPQHF. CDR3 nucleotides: TGCAGCGTTGAAGAACAGGCGAATCAGCCCCAGCATTTT.

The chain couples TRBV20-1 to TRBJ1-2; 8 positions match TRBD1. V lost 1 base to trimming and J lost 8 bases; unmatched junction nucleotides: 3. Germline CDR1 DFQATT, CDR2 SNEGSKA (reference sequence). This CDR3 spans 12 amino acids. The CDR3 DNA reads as TGCAGTGCTAGAGGACAGGGGCTCGGCTACACCTTC. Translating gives CSARGQGLGYTF.

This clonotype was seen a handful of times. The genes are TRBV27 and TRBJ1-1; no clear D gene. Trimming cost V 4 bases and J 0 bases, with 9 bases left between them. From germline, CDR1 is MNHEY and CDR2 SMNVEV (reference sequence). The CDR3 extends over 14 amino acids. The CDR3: CASSSKRLNTEAFF. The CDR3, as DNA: TGTGCCAGCAGTTCCAAACGGCTGAACACTGAAGCTTTCTTT.

In DNA, the CDR3 is TGTGCCAGCAGTTACCCCCCAACGGGCGGGAGAATCAATTCACCCCTCCACTTT. This gives the protein CASSYPPTGGRINSPLHF. This rearrangement joins TRBV6-5 to TRBJ1-6; D is undetermined. The CDR3 spans 18 residues. With 2 bases removed from V and 7 bases from J, the gap between germline ends came to 21 bases. Germline-derived CDR1 and CDR2 are MNHEY and SVGAGI.

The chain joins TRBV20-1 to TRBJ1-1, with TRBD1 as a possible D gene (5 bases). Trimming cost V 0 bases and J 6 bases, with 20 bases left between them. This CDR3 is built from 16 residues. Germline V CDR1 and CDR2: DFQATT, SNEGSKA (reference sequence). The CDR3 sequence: CSARDLAGTQVPEAFF. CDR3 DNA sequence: TGCAGTGCTAGAGACCTGGCTGGGACCCAGGTCCCTGAAGCTTTCTTT.

CDR3 loop: CSVRVRDTGELFF. DNA for the CDR3: TGCAGCGTCAGGGTACGGGACACCGGGGAGCTGTTTTTT. This chain uses TRBV29-1 with TRBJ2-2; D possibly corresponds to TRBD1 (5 bases). The germline V and J ends were trimmed by 6 bases and 3 bases, with 11 bases remaining between them. Germline V gene lookup returns CDR1 SQVTM and CDR2 ANQGSEA. The CDR3 covers 13 residues.

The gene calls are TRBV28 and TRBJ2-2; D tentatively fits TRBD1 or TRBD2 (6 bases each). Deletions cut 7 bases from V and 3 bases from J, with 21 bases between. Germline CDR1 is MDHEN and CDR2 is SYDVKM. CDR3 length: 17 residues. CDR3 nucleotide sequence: TGTGCCAGCACCAGGGGACTCTTTGAAACTCACACCGGGGAGCTGTTTTTT. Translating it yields CASTRGLFETHTGELFF.

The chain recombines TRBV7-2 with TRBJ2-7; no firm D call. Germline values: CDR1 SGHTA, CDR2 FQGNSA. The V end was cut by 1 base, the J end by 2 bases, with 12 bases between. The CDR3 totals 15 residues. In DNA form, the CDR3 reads TGTGCCAGCAGCTTAGAAGGCAGATCCGCCTACGAGCAGTACTTC. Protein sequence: CASSLEGRSAYEQYF.

CDR3 region: CASSFLRNTGELFF. For the CDR3, the DNA is TGCGCCAGCAGCTTTCTGAGGAACACCGGGGAGCTGTTTTTT. The genes are TRBV5-1 and TRBJ2-2; no reliable D call. V lost 2 bases, J lost 1 base, and 6 bases lay in between. Germline CDR1 is SGHRS and CDR2 is YFSETQ. This CDR3 comprises 14 residues.

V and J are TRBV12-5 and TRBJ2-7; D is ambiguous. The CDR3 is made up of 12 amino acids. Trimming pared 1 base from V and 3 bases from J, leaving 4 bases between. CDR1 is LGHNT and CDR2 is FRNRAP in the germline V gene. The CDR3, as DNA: TGTGCTAGTGGTTTGGACAGCTACGAGCAGTACTTC. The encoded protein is CASGLDSYEQYF. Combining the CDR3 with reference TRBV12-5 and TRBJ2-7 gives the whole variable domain DARVTQTPRHKVTEMGQEVTMRCQPILGHNTVFWYRQTMMQGLELLAYFRNRAPLDDSGMPKDRFSAEMPDATLATLKIQPSEPRDSAVYFCASGLDSYEQYFGPGTRLTVT.

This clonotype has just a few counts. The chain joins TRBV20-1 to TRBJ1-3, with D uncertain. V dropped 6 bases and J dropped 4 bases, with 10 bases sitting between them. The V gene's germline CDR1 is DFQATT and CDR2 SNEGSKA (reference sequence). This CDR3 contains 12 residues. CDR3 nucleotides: TGCAGTGCCCGAGGCGAGGGAAACACCATATATTTT. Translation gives CSARGEGNTIYF.

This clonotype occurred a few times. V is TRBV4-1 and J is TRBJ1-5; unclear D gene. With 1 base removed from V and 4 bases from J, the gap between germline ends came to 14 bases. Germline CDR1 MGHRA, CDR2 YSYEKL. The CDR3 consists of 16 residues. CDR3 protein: CASSQGALEGNQPQHF. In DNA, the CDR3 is TGCGCCAGCAGCCAAGGGGCACTGGAAGGGAATCAGCCCCAGCATTTT.

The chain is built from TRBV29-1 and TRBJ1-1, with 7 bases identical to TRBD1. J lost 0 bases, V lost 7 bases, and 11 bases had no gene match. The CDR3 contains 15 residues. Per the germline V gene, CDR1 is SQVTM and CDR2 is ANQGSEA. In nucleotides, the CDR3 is TGCAGCGCCGGAACAGGGGAAGTTATGAACACTGAAGCTTTCTTT. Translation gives CSAGTGEVMNTEAFF.

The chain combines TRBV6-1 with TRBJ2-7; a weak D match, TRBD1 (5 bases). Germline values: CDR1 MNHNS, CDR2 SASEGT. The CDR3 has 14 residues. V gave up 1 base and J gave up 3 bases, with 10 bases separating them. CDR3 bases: TGTGCCAGCAGTGAAGGTCAGGGAATCTACGAGCAGTACTTC. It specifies CASSEGQGIYEQYF.

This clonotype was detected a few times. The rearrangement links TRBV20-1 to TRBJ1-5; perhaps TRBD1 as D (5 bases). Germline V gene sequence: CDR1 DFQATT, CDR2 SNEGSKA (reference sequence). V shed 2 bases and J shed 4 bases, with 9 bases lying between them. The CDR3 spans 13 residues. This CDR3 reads CSARRQLNQPQHF. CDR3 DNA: TGCAGTGCTAGACGACAGTTAAATCAGCCCCAGCATTTT.

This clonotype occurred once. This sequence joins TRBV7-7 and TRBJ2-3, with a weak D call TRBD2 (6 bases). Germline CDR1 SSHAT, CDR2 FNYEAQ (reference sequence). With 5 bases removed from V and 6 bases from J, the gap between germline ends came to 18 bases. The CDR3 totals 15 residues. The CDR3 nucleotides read TGTGCCAGCAGCCCCGGAGGGACCTGGGGGGATACGCAGTATTTT. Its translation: CASSPGGTWGDTQYF.

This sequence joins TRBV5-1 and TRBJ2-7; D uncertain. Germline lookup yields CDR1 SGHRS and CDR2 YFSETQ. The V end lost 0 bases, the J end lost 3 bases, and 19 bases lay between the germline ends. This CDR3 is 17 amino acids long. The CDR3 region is CASSLAGRVGPHYEQYF. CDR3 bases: TGCGCCAGCAGCTTGGCCGGTAGGGTTGGCCCCCACTACGAGCAGTACTTC.

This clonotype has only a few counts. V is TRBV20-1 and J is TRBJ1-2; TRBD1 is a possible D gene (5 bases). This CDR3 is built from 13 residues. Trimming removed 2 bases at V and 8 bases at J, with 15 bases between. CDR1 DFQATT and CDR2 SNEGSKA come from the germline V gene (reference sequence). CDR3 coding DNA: TGCAGTGCTAGAACCGGAGTCGGGGGAGGCTACACCTTC. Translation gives CSARTGVGGGYTF.

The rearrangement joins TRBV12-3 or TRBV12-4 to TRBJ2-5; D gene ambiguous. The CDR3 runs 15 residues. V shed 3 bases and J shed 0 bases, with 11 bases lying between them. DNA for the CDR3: TGTGCCAGCAGTTTCTCAGTGACACACCAAGAGACCCAGTACTTC. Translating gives CASSFSVTHQETQYF.

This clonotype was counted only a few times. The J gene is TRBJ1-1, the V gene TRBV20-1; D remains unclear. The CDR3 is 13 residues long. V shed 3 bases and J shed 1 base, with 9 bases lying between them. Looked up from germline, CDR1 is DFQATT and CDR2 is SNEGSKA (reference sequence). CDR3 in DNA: TGCAGTGCTAGTATCTCGGGGAACACTGAAGCTTTCTTT. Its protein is CSASISGNTEAFF.

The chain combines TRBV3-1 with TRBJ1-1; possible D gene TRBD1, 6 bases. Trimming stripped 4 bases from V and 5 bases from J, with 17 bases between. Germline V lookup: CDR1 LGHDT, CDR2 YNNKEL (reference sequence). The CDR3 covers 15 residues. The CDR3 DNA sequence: TGTGCCAGCAGCCTGAGAGGGGGGCGCAGGACTGAAGCTTTCTTT. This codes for CASSLRGGRRTEAFF.

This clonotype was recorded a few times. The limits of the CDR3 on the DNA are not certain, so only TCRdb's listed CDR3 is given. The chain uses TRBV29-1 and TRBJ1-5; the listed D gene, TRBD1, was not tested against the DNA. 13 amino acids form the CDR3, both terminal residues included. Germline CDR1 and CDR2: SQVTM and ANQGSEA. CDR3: CSVDFGLGTGRHF.

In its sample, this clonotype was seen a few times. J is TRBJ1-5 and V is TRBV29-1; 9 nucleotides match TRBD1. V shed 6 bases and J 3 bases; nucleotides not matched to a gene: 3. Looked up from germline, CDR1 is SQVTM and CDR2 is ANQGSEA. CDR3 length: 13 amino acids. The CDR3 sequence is CSVGTGFNQPQHF. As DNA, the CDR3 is TGCAGCGTGGGGACAGGGTTCAATCAGCCCCAGCATTTT.

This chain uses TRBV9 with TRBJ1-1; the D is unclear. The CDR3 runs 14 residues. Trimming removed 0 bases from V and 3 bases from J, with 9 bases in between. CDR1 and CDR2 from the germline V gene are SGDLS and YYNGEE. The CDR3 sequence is CASSVGVDDTEAFF. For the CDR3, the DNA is TGTGCCAGCAGCGTAGGGGTAGACGACACTGAAGCTTTCTTT.

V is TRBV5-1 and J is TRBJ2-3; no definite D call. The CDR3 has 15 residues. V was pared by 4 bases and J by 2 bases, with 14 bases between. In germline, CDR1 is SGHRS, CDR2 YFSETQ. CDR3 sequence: CASSLTPIYTDTQYF. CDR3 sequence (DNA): TGCGCCAGCAGCCTGACGCCGATTTACACAGATACGCAGTATTTT. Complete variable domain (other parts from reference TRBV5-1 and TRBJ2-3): KAGVTQTPRYLIKTRGQQVTLSCSPISGHRSVSWYQQTPGQGLQFLFEYFSETQRNKGNFPGRFSGRQFSNSRSEMNVSTLELGDSALYLCASSLTPIYTDTQYFGPGTRLTVL.

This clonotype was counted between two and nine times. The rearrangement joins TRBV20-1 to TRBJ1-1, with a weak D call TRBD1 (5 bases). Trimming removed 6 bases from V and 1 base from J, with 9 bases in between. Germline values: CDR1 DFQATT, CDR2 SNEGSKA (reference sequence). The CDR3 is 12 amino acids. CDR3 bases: TGCAGTGCGCCCAGGGCGAACACTGAAGCTTTCTTT. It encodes CSAPRANTEAFF.

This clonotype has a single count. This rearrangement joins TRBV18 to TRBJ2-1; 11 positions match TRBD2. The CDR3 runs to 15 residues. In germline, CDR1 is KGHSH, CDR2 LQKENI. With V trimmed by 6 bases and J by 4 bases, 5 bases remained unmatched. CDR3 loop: CASSRGTSGYNEQFF. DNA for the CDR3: TGTGCCAGCTCCCGCGGGACTAGCGGTTACAATGAGCAGTTCTTC.

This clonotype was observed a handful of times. The CDR3 nucleotides are TGCGCCAGCAGCAGAGGACGCTCCTACGAGCAGTACTTC. It specifies CASSRGRSYEQYF. This chain uses TRBV4-1 with TRBJ2-7; no clear D gene. From germline, CDR1 is MGHRA and CDR2 YSYEKL. The CDR3 has 13 amino acids. The V end lost 5 bases, the J end lost 0 bases, and 8 bases lay between the germline ends.